This T cell receptor beta chain came from a study of long-term antiretroviral therapy in people with HIV. Each participant with HIV received care in the United States. Germline CDR1 reads SGHNT; CDR2 reads YENEEA. The length of the CDR3 is 15 residues. Trimming removed 1 base at V and 6 bases at J, with 13 bases between. They ran version v3.0 of the immunoSEQ assay at survey level. The sequencing target was about 35,000-55,000 T-cell genomes per sample. The data were produced by immunoSEQ multiplex PCR, yet TCRdb's version contains in-frame clones alone and is incomplete. Of about 20,000 clones in the sample, roughly 92% are singletons; the top ten hold about 7.7%.

This sequence joins TRBV11-3 and TRBJ2-1; D gene uncertain. This specimen consisted of unsorted PBMCs, obtained 4.4 years after starting antiretroviral therapy. This sequence was found in a woman aged 45-65 years with HIV. CDR3 bases: TGTGCCAGCAGCTTAGGAGGTGGGTCTGGCAATGAGCAGTTCTTC. It codes for CASSLGGGSGNEQFF.